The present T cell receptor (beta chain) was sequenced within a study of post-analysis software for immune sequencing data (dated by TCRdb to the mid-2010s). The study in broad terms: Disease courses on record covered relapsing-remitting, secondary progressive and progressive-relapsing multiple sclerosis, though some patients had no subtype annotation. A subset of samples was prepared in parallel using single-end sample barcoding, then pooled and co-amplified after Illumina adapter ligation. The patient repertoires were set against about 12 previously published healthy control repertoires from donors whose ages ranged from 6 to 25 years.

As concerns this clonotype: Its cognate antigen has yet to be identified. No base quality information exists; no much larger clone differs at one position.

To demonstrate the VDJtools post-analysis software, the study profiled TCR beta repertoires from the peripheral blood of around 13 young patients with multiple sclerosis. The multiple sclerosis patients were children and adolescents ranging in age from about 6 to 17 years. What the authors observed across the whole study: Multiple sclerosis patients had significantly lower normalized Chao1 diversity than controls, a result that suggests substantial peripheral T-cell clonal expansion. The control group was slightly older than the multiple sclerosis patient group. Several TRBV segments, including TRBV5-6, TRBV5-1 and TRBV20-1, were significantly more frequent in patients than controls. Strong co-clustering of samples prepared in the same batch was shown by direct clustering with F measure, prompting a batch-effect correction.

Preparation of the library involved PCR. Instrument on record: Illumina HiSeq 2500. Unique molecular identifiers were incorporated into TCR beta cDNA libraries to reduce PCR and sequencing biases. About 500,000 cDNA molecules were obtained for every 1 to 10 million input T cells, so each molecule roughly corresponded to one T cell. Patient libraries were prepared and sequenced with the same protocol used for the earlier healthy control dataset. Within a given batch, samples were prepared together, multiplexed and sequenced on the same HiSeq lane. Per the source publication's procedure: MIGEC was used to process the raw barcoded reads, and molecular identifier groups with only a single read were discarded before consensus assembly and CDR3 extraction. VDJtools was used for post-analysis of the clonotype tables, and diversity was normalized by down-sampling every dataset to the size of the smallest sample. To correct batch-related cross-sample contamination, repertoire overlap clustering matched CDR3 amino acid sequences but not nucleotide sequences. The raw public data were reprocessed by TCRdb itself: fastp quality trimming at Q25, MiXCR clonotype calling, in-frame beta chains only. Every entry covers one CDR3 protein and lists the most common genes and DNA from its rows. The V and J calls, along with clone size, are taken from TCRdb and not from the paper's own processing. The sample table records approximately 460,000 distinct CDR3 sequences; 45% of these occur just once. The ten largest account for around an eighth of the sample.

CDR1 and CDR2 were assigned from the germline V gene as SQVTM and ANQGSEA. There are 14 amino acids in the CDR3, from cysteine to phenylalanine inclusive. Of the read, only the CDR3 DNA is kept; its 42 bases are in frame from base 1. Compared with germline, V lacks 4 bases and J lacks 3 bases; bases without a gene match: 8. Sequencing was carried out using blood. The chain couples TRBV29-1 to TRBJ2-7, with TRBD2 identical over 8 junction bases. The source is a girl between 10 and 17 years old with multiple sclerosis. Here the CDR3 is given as CSVVGERGIYEQYF. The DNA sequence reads TGCAGCGTTGTGGGGGAGCGGGGGATCTACGAGCAGTACTTC.